This T cell receptor (beta chain) was sequenced for a study of high-grade serous ovarian cancer treatment subgroups (dated by TCRdb to the early 2020s). Some background on the complete study: Sequencing yielded a mean of around 14,000 reads and under 7,500 unique TCR beta rearrangements per sample. Each patient contributed one primary tumor and two metastatic tumor samples, giving approximately 91 samples in total. Of the approximately 30 patients in the cohort, roughly 10 had no residual disease after primary surgery (R0), roughly 10 were excellent NACT responders, and roughly 10 were poor NACT responders. TCR beta repertoires were profiled in patients with high-grade serous ovarian cancer who were grouped, under a laparoscopic triage algorithm, by complete gross resection or by neoadjuvant chemotherapy response.

General findings and caveats noted by the study authors: Bulk tumor TCR sequencing lacked spatial information, limiting insight into HGSC tumor complexity and diversity. TCR clonal relatedness was found to be positively correlated with neoantigen level and, by trend, with copy number variation and mutation load derived from whole-genome sequencing. Repertoire similarity between tumors from the same patient ranged from roughly 0.095 to 0.79, while tumors from different patients showed almost no similarity. The TCR repertoire analyses centered on CDR3, leaving CDR1 and CDR2 unanalyzed.

Reading from cysteine to phenylalanine, the CDR3 counts 13 amino acids. The CDR3 DNA has 39 bases and is translated from base 1. CDR1 MNHNS and CDR2 SASEGT are derived from the germline V gene. A distance of 6 bases separates the germline ends of V and J, which lose 2 bases and 2 bases respectively. The approximately 90 tumor samples were subjected to high-throughput TCR profiling using ImmunoSEQ. Per the original workflow: To measure repertoire diversity, the metrics used were richness (unique productive sequences), clonality, evenness and relatedness, and the Bhattacharyya coefficient was used to assess similarity between samples. In a sensitivity analysis, TCRs with fewer than two reads were excluded, and consistent conclusions were obtained. In its TCRdb copy, this immuneACCESS table keeps in-frame sequences only and misses some clones. Where compared with another copy, unresolved V genes explain less than half of these, and the others have no known cause. For V, J and clone size, that table is used; D and trimming come from the DNA. The sample table shows about 40,000 clones, and 70% to 80% are seen once. Of the sample, over 3% falls within the top ten clones.

The tumor samples were collected prior to definitive surgery or chemotherapy. The MD Anderson Biospecimen Extraction Resource handled genomic DNA extraction, while the MD Anderson Cancer Genomics Laboratory carried out the TCR sequencing. A note on this clone: The clone's antigen remains unknown. Per-base qualities were not stored, and no clone one base away is much larger.

This TCR was sampled from a human donor with high-grade serous ovarian cancer. The sample taken for sequencing was tumor tissue. This chain joins TRBV6-1 to TRBJ2-5; a confident D gene designation cannot be given. In nucleotides, the sequence is TGTGCCAGCAGTGAAAGGGAACAAGAGACCCAGTACTTC. It encodes CASSEREQETQYF.